This note documents a single T cell receptor beta chain sequence. This record comes from a study of T cells in Graves' hyperthyroidism and ophthalmopathy. The study left out patients who had uncontrolled infection, other autoimmune disease, pregnancy or lactation. Using RNA transcripts as the source, TCR beta CDR3 regions were amplified. HTBI primers were employed in a first-round RT-PCR of the TCR CDR3. TCRdb used MiXCR to reprocess the multiplex PCR reads, holding one entry per CDR3 protein. The sample contains 550,000 to 700,000 distinct CDR3 sequences, around 45% of which appear only once. This clonotype originated in an adult woman with Graves' disease, either hyperthyroidism or ophthalmopathy (not recorded which). The sample consisted of peripheral blood or thyroid tissue (not recorded which).

The CDR3 DNA reads TGTGCCAGCAGCTCCTCCCCGAACGGGCGCGGGAGGAGCAATCAGCCCCAGCATTTT. This sequence encodes CASSSSPNGRGRSNQPQHF. The chain links TRBV7-2 to TRBJ1-5; D remains unclear. CDR1 and CDR2 from the germline V gene are SGHTA and FQGNSA. Trimming took 4 bases from V and 1 from J, leaving 23 bases between them. The CDR3 length is 19 residues.